A selection of T cell receptor beta chains follows, all from one sample in a study of T-cell memory formation after mild COVID-19. One entry per CDR3 protein, called by TCRdb with MiXCR from the 5' RACE reads. The sample has a few hundred thousand distinct CDR3 sequences; less than 20% are singletons. The sequencing sample was made of PBMCs or a T cell subset sorted from them (not recorded which). These receptors came from a man aged 18-30 years who had mild COVID-19 (a few samples of this study predate the infection). Cell type and time point are not known. Both conserved end residues are part of each CDR3. The order of the fields is clone size, J gene, V gene, D gene, CDR3 protein, CDR3 DNA. The D gene is left open where the match is weak. The listing skips clone size in some rows; elsewhere it reads once, few, many or a size class.

>.|TRBJ2-7|TRBV7-9|.
CASSFDGPYEQYF
TGTGCCAGCAGCTTTGACGGACCCTACGAGCAGTACTTC
>many|TRBJ2-3|TRBV20-1|.
CSAREWATDTQYF
TGCAGTGCTAGAGAATGGGCTACAGATACGCAGTATTTT
>many|TRBJ1-5|TRBV12-3/TRBV12-4|.
CASSRNRQGNQPQHF
TGTGCCAGCAGTCGAAACCGGCAGGGGAATCAGCCCCAGCATTTT
>few|TRBJ1-3|TRBV12-3/TRBV12-4|.
CASSLTSSGNTIYF
TGTGCCAGCTCCTTGACCAGTTCTGGAAACACCATATATTTT
>.|TRBJ2-1|TRBV29-1|.
CSVSEQFF
TGCAGCGTTAGTGAGCAGTTCTTC
>.|TRBJ2-1|TRBV5-1|.
CASSLAGNYNEQFF
TGCGCCAGCAGCTTGGCAGGAAACTACAATGAGCAGTTCTTC
>few|TRBJ1-4|TRBV12-3/TRBV12-4|TRBD1
CASSFGTGEEKLFF
TGTGCCAGCAGTTTCGGGACAGGGGAAGAAAAACTGTTTTTT
>many|TRBJ1-1|TRBV7-9|.
CASSLVGYQGMNTEAFF
TGTGCCAGCAGCTTAGTGGGCTACCAGGGGATGAACACTGAAGCTTTCTTT
>.|TRBJ1-3|TRBV29-1|TRBD1
CSVVGQGGGNTIYF
TGCAGCGTTGTTGGACAGGGCGGAGGAAACACCATATATTTT
>.|TRBJ2-5|TRBV4-2|TRBD2
CASSQDSFSGGFKTQYF
TGTGCCAGCAGCCAAGACTCCTTTAGCGGGGGCTTTAAGACCCAGTACTTC
>.|TRBJ2-5|TRBV12-3/TRBV12-4|.
CASSKRGLETQYF
TGTGCCAGCAGTAAAAGAGGGTTAGAGACCCAGTACTTC
>.|TRBJ1-6|TRBV27|.
CASRIWGQRYNSPLHF
TGTGCCAGCAGGATCTGGGGGCAACGCTATAATTCACCCCTCCACTTT
>.|TRBJ2-2|TRBV4-3|TRBD2
CASSQGLSGGADTGELFF
TGCGCCAGCAGCCAAGGGTTAAGCGGGGGGGCCGACACCGGGGAGCTGTTTTTT
>.|TRBJ2-3|TRBV20-1|TRBD2
CSAHPAAGYTDTQYF
TGCAGTGCACATCCGGCAGCGGGGTACACAGATACGCAGTATTTT
>.|TRBJ2-3|TRBV19|TRBD1
CASRGGKGPDTQYF
TGTGCCAGTAGAGGGGGCAAGGGCCCAGATACGCAGTATTTT
>few|TRBJ1-6|TRBV7-8|TRBD1
CASSPGTGYSPLHF
TGTGCCAGCAGCCCCGGGACAGGATATTCACCCCTCCACTTT
>.|TRBJ2-7|TRBV9|.
CASSSGGGAHEQYF
TGTGCCAGCAGTTCCGGTGGAGGGGCCCACGAGCAGTACTTC
>.|TRBJ2-2|TRBV9|.
CASSVVMDGTGELFF
TGTGCCAGCAGCGTCGTCATGGACGGCACCGGGGAGCTGTTTTTT
>.|TRBJ2-3|TRBV20-1|.
CSASEFGVAGGRTDTQYF
TGCAGTGCTAGTGAGTTTGGTGTGGCCGGCGGACGCACAGATACGCAGTATTTT
>few|TRBJ2-3|TRBV28|.
CASRIGAAGTDTQYF
TGTGCCAGCAGAATCGGGGCGGCCGGCACAGATACGCAGTATTTT
>many|TRBJ2-1|TRBV29-1|.
CSVEEGNTYNEQFF
TGCAGCGTTGAAGAAGGGAACACCTACAATGAGCAGTTCTTC
>few|TRBJ1-6|TRBV25-1|TRBD1
CASSESPGQGALGSPLHF
TGTGCCAGCAGTGAATCCCCGGGACAGGGGGCGCTGGGTTCACCCCTCCACTTT
>.|TRBJ2-1|TRBV2|TRBD2
CASSERGGYNEQFF
TGTGCCAGCAGTGAGCGGGGGGGGTACAATGAGCAGTTCTTC
>.|TRBJ1-1|TRBV4-2|TRBD1
CASSQSRQGGTEAFF
TGTGCCAGCAGCCAATCCCGACAGGGAGGTACTGAAGCTTTCTTT
>many|TRBJ2-6|TRBV5-1|TRBD1
CASSFLGQGAGANVLTF
TGCGCCAGCAGCTTTTTGGGACAGGGGGCCGGGGCCAACGTCCTGACTTTC
>.|TRBJ1-1|TRBV20-1|.
CSARDRRVNTEAFF
TGCAGTGCTAGAGACAGAAGAGTGAACACTGAAGCTTTCTTT
>.|TRBJ1-5|TRBV12-5|.
CANGLINQPQHF
TGTGCTAATGGCCTAATCAATCAGCCCCAGCATTTT
>few|TRBJ1-2|TRBV28|.
CASSTTGDRGYTF
TGTGCCAGCAGCACAACGGGGGACCGCGGCTACACCTTC